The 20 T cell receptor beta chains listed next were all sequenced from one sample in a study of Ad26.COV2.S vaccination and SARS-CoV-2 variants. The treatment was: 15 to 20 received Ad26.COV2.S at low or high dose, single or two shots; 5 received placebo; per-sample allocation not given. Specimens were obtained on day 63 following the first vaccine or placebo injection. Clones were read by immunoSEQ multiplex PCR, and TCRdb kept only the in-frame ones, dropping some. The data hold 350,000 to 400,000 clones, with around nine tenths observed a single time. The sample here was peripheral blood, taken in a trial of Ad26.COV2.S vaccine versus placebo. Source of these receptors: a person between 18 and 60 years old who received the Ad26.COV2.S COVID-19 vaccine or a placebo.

CDR3 sequence (DNA): TGTGCCAGCAGTTTATCACTAGCGGGTCGAGAGACCCAGTACTTC. Protein sequence: CASSLSLAGRETQYF. J is TRBJ2-5 and V is TRBV27; 9 bases fit TRBD2. After removal of 0 bases from V and 4 bases from J, the junction contained 3 bases not matched to a gene. The CDR3 has 15 amino acids. Germline values: CDR1 MNHEY, CDR2 SMNVEV (reference sequence).

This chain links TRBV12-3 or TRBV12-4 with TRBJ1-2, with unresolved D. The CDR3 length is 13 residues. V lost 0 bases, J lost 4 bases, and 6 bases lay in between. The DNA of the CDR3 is TGTGCCAGCAGTTTAGCGGCAGGCTATGGCTACACCTTC. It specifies CASSLAAGYGYTF.

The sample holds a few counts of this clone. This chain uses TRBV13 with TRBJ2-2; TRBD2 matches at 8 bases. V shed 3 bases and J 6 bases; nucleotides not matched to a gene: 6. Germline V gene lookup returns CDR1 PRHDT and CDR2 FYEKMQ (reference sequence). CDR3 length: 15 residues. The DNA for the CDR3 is TGTGCCAGCAGCTTTACGGGAGGGCTACCCGGGGAGCTGTTTTTT. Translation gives CASSFTGGLPGELFF.

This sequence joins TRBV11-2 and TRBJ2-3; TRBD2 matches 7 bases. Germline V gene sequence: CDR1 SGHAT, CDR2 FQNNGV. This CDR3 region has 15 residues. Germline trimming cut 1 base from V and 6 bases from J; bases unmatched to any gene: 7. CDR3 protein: CASSLGGRERDTQYF. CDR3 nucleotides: TGTGCCAGCAGCTTAGGCGGGCGGGAGCGCGATACGCAGTATTTT.

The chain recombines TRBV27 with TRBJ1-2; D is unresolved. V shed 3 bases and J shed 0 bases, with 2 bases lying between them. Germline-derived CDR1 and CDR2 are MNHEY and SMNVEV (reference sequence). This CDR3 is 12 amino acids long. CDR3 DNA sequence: TGTGCCAGCAGTTTCTCTAACTATGGCTACACCTTC. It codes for CASSFSNYGYTF.

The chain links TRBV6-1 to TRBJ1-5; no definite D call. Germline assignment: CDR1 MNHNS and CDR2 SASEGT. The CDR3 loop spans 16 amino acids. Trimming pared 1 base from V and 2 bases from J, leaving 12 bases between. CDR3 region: CASSEGMRWGNQPQHF. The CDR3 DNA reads TGTGCCAGCAGTGAAGGGATGAGGTGGGGCAATCAGCCCCAGCATTTT.

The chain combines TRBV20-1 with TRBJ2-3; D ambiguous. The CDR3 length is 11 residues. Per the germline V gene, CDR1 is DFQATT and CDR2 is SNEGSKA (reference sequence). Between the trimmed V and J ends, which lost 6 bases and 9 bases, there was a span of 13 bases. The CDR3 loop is CSAFFSRTQYF. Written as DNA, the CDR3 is TGCAGTGCCTTCTTCTCGCGGACGCAGTATTTT.

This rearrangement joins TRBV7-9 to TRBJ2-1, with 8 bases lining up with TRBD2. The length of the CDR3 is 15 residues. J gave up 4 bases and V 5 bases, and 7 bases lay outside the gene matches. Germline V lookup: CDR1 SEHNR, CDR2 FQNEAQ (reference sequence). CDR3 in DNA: TGTGCCAGCAGCCCAGCGGGAGATCGGTACAATGAGCAGTTCTTC. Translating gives CASSPAGDRYNEQFF.

The CDR3 reads CASSMGVYRGDTEAFF. CDR3 sequence (DNA): TGTGCCAGTAGTATGGGGGTTTATAGGGGGGACACTGAAGCTTTCTTT. The chain combines TRBV19 with TRBJ1-1; possibly TRBD1 for D (6 bases). CDR1 and CDR2 from the germline V gene are LNHDA and SQIVND (reference sequence). V lost 3 bases, J lost 3 bases, and 17 bases lay in between. The CDR3 extends over 16 amino acids.

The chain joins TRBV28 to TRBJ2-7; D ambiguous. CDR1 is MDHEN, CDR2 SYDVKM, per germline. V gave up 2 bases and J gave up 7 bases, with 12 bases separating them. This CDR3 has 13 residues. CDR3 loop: CASSLIRTQEQYF. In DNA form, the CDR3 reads TGTGCCAGCAGTTTAATCAGGACCCAGGAGCAGTACTTC.

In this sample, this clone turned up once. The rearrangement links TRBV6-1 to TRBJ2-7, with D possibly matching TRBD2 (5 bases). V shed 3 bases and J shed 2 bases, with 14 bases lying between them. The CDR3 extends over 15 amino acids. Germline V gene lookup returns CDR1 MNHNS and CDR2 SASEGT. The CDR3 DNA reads TGTGCCAGCAGTGAGGACTGGGGTCGGGCCTACGAGCAGTACTTC. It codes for CASSEDWGRAYEQYF.

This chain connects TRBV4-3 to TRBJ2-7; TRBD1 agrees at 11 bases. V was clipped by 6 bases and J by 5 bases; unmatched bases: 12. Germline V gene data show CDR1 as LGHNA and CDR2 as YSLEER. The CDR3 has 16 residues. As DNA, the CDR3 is TGCGCCAGCAGAGCTAATTATAGGACAGGGGGCCACGAGCAGTACTTC. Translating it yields CASRANYRTGGHEQYF.

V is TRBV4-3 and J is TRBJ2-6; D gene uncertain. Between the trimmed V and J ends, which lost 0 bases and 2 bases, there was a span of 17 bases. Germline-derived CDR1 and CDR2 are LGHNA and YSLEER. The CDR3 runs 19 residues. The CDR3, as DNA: TGCGCCAGCAGCCAAGATTTATTCGTTTTTGGGCCTGGGGCCAACGTCCTGACTTTC. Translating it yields CASSQDLFVFGPGANVLTF.

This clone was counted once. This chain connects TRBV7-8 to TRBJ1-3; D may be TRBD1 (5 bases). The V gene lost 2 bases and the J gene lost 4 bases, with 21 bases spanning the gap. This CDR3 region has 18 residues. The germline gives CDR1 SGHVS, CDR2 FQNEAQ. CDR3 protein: CASSLKNAGARAGNTIYF. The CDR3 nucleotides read TGTGCCAGCAGCTTAAAGAATGCCGGGGCAAGGGCGGGAAACACCATATATTTT.

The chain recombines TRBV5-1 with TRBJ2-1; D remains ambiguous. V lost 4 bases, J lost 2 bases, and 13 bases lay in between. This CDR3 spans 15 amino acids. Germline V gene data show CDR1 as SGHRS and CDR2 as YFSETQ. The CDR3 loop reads CASSPLGNPYNEQFF. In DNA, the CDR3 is TGCGCCAGCAGCCCTCTAGGTAACCCCTACAATGAGCAGTTCTTC.

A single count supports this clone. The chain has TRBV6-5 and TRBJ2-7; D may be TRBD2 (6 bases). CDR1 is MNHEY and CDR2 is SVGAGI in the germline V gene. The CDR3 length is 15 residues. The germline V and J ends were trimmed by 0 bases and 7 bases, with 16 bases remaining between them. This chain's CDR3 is CASSYSGGPLREQYF. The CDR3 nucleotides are TGTGCCAGCAGTTACTCGGGAGGCCCCCTGAGGGAGCAGTACTTC.

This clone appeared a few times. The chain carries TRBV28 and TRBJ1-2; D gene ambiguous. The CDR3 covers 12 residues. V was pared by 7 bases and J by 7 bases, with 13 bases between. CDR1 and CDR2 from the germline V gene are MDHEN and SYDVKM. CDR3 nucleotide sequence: TGTGCCAGCAAAAGACCGGTAGGTGGCTACACCTTC. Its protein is CASKRPVGGYTF.

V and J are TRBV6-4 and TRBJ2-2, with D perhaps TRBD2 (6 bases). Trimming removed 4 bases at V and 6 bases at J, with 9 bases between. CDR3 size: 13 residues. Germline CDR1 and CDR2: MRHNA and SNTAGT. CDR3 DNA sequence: TGTGCCAGCAGTGCCACTAGCCCCGGGGAGCTGTTTTTT. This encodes CASSATSPGELFF.

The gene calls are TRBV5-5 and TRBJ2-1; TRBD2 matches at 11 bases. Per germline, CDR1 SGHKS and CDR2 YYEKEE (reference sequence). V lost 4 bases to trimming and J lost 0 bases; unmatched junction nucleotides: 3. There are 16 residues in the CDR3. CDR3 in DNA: TGTGCCAGCAGCCCTAGCGGGAGGAGCTCCTACAATGAGCAGTTCTTC. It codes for CASSPSGRSSYNEQFF.

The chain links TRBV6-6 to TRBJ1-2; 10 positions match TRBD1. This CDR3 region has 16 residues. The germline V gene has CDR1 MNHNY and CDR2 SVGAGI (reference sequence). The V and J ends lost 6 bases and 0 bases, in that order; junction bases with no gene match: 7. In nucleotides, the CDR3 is TGTGCCAGCAGCTCGGGACAGGGGAAATCTAACTATGGCTACACCTTC. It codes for CASSSGQGKSNYGYTF.